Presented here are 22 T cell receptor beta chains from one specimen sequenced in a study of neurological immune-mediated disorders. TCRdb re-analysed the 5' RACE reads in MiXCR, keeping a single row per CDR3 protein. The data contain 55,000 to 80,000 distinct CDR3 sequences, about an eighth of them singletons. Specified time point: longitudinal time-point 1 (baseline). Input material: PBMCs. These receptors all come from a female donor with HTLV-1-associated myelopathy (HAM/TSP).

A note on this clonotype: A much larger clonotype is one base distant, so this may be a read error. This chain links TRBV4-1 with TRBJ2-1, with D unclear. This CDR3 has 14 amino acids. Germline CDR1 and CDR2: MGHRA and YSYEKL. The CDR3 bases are TGCGCCAACAGCCAGACCTTAGAGGACAATGAGCAGTTCTTC. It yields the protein CANSQTLEDNEQFF.

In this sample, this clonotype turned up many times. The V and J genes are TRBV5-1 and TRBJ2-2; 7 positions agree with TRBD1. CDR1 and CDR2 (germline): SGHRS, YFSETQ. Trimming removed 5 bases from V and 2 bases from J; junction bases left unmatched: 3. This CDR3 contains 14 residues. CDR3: CASRGTANTGELFF. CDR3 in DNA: TGCGCCAGCAGGGGGACAGCAAACACCGGGGAGCTGTTTTTT.

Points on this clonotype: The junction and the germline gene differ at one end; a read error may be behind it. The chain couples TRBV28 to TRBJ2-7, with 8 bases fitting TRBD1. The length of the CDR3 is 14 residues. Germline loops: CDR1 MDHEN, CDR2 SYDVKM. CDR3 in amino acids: CARSWTGMGYEQYF. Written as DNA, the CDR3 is TGTGCCAGAAGTTGGACAGGGATGGGATACGAACAGTACTTC.

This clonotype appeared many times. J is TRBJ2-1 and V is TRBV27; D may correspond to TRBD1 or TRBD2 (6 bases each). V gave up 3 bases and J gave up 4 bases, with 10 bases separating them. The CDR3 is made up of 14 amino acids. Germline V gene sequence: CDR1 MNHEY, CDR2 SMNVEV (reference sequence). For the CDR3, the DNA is TGTGCCAGCAGTTTCGAGGGGGGTTACAATGAGCAGTTCTTC. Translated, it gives CASSFEGGYNEQFF.

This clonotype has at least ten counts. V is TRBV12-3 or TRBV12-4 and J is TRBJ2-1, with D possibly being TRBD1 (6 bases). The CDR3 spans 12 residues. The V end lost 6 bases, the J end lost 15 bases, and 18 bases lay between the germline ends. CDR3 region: CASSRGQLGRFF. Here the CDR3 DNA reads TGTGCCAGCAGCCGAGGACAGCTAGGTCGGTTCTTC.

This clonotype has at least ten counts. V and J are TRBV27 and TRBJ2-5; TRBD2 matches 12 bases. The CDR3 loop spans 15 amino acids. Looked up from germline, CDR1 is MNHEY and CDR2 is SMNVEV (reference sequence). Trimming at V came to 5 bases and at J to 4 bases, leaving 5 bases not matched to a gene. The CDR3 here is CASSDTSGGRETQYF. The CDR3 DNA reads TGTGCCAGCAGTGACACTAGCGGGGGGAGAGAGACCCAGTACTTC.

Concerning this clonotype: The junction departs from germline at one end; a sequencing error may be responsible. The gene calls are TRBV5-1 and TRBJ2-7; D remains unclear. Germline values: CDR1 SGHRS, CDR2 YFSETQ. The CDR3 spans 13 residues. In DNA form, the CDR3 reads TGTGCCAGCAGCTTGTCCGGAAGCAACGAGCGGTACTTC. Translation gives CASSLSGSNERYF. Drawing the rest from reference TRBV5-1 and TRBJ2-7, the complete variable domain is KAGVTQTPRYLIKTRGQQVTLSCSPISGHRSVSWYQQTPGQGLQFLFEYFSETQRNKGNFPGRFSGRQFSNSRSEMNVSTLELGDSALYLCASSLSGSNERYFGPGTRLTVT.

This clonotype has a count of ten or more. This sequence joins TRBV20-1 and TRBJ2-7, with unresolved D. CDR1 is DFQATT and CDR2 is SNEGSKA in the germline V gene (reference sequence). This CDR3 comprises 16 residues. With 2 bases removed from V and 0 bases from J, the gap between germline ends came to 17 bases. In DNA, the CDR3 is TGCAGTGCTAGAAGCAGGACCTTTTCCGTCTCCTACGAGCAGTACTTC. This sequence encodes CSARSRTFSVSYEQYF.

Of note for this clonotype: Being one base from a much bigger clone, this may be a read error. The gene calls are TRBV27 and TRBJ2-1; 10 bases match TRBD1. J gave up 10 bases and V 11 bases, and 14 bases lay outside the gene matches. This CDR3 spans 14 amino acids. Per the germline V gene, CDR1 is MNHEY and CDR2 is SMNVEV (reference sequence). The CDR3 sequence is CAGILDRDRGEQFF. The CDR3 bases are TGTGCCGGCATCCTCGACCGGGACAGGGGAGAGCAGTTCTTC.

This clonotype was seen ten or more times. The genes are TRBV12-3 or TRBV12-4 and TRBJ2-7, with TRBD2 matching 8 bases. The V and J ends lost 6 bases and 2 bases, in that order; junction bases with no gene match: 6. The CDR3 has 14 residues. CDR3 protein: CASSPAGGTYEQYF. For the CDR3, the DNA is TGTGCCAGCAGCCCCGCGGGGGGCACCTACGAGCAGTACTTC.

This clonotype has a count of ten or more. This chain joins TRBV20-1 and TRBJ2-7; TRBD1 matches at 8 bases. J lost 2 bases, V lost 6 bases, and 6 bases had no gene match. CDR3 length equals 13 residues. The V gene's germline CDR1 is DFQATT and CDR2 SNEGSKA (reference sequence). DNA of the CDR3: TGCAGTGCGCTCCGGGACAGGACCTACGAGCAGTACTTC. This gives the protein CSALRDRTYEQYF.

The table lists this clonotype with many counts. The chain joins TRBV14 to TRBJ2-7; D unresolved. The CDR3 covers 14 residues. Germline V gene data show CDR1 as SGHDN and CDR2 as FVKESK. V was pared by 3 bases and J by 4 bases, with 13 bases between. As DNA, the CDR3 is TGTGCCAGCAGCCATGAAGGGATATTGTACGAGCAGTACTTC. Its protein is CASSHEGILYEQYF.

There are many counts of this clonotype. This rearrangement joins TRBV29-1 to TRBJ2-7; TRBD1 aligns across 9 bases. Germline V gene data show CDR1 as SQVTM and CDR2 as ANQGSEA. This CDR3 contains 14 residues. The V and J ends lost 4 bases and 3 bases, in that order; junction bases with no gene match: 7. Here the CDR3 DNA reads TGCAGCGTTGGGGCCGGGACAGGGTACTACGAGCAGTACTTC. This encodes CSVGAGTGYYEQYF.

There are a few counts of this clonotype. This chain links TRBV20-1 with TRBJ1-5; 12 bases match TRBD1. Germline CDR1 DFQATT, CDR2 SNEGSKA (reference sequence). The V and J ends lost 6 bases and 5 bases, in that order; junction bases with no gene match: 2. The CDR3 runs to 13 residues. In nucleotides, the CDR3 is TGCAGTGCGGGGACAGGGGGCCATCAGCCCCAGCATTTT. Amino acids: CSAGTGGHQPQHF.

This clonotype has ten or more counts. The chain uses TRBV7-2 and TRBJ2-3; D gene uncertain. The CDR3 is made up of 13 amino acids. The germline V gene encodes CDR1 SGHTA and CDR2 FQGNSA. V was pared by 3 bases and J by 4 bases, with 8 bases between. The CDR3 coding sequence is TGTGCCAGCAGCTTGGCTCTATCAGATACGCAGTATTTT. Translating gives CASSLALSDTQYF.

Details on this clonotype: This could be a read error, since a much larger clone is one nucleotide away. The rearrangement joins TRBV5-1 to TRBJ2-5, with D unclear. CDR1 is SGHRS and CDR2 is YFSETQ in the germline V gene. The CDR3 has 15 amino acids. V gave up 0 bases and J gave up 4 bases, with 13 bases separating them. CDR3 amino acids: CASSLGIVSLETQYF. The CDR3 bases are TGCGCCAGCAGCTTGGGGATAGTATCGTTAGAGACCCAGTACTTC.

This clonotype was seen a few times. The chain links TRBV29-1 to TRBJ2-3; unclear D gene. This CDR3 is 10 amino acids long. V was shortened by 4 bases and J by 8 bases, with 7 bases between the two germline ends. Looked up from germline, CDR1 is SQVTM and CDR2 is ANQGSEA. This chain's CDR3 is CSVVLATQYF. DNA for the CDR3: TGCAGCGTTGTTTTGGCTACGCAGTATTTT.

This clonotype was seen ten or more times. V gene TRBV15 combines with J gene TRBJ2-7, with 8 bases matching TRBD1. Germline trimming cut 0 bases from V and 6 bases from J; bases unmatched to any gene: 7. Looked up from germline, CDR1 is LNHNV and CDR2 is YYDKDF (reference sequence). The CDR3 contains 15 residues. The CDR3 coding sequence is TGTGCCACCAGCAGAGAGAGGACAGGGCTCAGCGAGCAGTACTTC. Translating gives CATSRERTGLSEQYF.

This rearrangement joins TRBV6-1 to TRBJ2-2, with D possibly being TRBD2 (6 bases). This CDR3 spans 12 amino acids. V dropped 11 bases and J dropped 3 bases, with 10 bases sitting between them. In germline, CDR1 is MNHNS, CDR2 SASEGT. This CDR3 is CAGGSDTGELFF. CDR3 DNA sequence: TGTGCCGGGGGGTCGGACACCGGGGAGCTGTTTTTT.

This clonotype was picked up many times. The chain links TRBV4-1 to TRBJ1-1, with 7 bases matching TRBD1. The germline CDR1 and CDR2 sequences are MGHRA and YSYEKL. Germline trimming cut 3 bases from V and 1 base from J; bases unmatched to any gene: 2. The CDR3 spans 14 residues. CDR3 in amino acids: CASSQGQTNTEAFF. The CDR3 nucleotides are TGCGCCAGCAGCCAGGGACAGACGAACACTGAAGCTTTCTTT.

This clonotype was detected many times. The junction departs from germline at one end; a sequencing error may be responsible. CDR3 sequence reads: CATSRNTLGPGELFF. The CDR3 DNA reads TGTGCTACCAGCAGGAACACGCTTGGACCCGGGGAGCTGTTTTTT. The rearrangement joins TRBV15 to TRBJ2-2, with D hard to call. Germline assignment: CDR1 LNHNV and CDR2 YYDKDF (reference sequence). The length of the CDR3 is 15 residues.

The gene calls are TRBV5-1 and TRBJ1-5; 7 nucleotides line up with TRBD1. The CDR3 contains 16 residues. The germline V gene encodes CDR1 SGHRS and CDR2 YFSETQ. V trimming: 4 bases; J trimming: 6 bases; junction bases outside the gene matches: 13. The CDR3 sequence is CASSQATGELGQPQHF. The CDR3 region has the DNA TGCGCCAGCAGCCAGGCAACAGGGGAGCTCGGTCAGCCCCAGCATTTT.